This T cell receptor (beta chain) came from a study of patients and donors after allogeneic stem cell transplantation. Germline CDR1 MDHEN, CDR2 SYDVKM. The CDR3 is 14 amino acids. V lost 6 bases and J 7 bases, leaving 16 bases between the germline ends. Each CDR3 protein gets one entry after TCRdb re-called the RT-PCR reads with MiXCR. Of approximately 210,000 distinct CDR3 sequences in the sample, more than 35% were seen once. In this sample, this clonotype turned up many times. This clonotype was obtained from a human donor who was either an allogeneic HSCT recipient or a stem cell or donor lymphocyte infusion donor (not recorded which). It is not recorded whose cells these are; they may come from a transplant donor. The rearrangement links TRBV28 to TRBJ1-5, with D possibly being TRBD1 (6 bases). Sequenced input: blood, either unsorted or a sorted T cell fraction (not recorded which). CDR3 loop: CASSPTGTGQPQHF. CDR3 coding DNA: TGTGCCAGCAGCCCTACAGGGACGGGACAGCCCCAGCATTTT.